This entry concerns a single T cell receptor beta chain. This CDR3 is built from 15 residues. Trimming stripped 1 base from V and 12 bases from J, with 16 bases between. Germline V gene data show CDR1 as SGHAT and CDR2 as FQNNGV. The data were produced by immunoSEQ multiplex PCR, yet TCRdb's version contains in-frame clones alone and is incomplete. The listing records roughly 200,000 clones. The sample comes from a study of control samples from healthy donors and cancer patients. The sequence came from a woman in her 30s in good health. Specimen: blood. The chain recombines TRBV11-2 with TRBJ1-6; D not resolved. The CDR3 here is CASSLGVSRLLPLHF. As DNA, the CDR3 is TGTGCCAGCAGCTTAGGTGTTAGCAGACTTTTACCCCTCCACTTT. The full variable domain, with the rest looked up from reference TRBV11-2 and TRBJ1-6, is EAGVAQSPRYKIIEKRQSVAFWCNPISGHATLYWYQQILGQGPKLLIQFQNNGVVDDSQLPKDRFSAERLKGVDSTLKIQPAKLEDSAVYLCASSLGVSRLLPLHFGNGTRLTVT.